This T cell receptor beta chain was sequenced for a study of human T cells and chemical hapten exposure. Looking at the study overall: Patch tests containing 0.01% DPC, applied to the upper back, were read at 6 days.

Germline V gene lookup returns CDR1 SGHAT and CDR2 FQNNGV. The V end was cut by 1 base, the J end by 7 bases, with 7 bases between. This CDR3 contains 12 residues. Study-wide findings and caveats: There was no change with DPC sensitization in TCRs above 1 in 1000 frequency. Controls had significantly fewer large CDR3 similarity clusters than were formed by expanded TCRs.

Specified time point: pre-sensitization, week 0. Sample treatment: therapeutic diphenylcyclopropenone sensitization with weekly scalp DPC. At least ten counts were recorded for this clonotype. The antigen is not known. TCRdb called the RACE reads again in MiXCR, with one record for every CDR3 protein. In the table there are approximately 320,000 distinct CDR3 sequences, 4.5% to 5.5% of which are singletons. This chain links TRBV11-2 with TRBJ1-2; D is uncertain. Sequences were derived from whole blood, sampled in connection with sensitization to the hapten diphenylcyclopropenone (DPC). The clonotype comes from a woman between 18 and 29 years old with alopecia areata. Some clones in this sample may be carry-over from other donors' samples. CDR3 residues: CASSLVVGGYTF. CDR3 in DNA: TGTGCCAGCAGCTTAGTAGTGGGTGGCTACACCTTC. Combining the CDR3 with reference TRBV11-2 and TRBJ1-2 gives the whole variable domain EAGVAQSPRYKIIEKRQSVAFWCNPISGHATLYWYQQILGQGPKLLIQFQNNGVVDDSQLPKDRFSAERLKGVDSTLKIQPAKLEDSAVYLCASSLVVGGYTFGSGTRLTVV.